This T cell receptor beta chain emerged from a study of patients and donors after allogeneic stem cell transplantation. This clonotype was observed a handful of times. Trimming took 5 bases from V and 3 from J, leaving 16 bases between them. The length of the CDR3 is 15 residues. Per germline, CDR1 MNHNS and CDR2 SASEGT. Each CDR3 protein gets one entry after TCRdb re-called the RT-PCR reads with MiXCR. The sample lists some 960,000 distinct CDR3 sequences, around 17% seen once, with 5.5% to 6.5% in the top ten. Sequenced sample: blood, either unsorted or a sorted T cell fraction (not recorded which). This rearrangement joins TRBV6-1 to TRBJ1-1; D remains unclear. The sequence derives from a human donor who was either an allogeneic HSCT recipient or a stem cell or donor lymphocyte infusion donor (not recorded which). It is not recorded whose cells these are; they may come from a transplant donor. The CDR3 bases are TGTGCCAGCAGTAAACCCGGGAAGCTGGACACTGAAGCTTTCTTT. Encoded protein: CASSKPGKLDTEAFF.